One sample yielded the 5 T cell receptor beta chains listed below, sequenced in a study of blood T cell repertoires in COVID-19. Here immunoSEQ multiplex PCR was the method, and the copy in TCRdb shows in-frame clones only, minus some. Here the sample spans approximately 270,000 clones, 70% to 90% being singletons. Sequencing used peripheral blood. All receptors derive from a man younger than 30 with active or convalescent COVID-19.

This clone was seen just once. The V call is TRBV5-1, the J call TRBJ1-1; D may be TRBD1 (5 bases). This CDR3 comprises 14 residues. The V end lost 1 base, the J end lost 1 base, and 8 bases lay between the germline ends. The germline V gene encodes CDR1 SGHRS and CDR2 YFSETQ. For the CDR3, the DNA is TGCGCCAGCAGCTTGAGCCAGGGGAACACTGAAGCTTTCTTT. Translated, it gives CASSLSQGNTEAFF.

The V and J genes are TRBV30 and TRBJ2-3; 10 nucleotides match TRBD1. Trimming took 2 bases from V and 2 from J; bases not matched to a gene: 10. The CDR3 has 17 residues. From germline, CDR1 is GTSNPN and CDR2 SVGIG (reference sequence). The CDR3 spells CAWSRTGGNMATDTQYF. For the CDR3, the DNA is TGTGCCTGGAGTCGGACAGGGGGAAATATGGCCACAGATACGCAGTATTTT.

This clone was recorded once. This chain connects TRBV9 to TRBJ2-3; possibly TRBD2 for D (5 bases). The germline gives CDR1 SGDLS, CDR2 YYNGEE. The CDR3 totals 17 residues. V shed 0 bases and J shed 2 bases, with 16 bases lying between them. CDR3 sequence: CASSVADAGAFTDTQYF. In nucleotides, the CDR3 is TGTGCCAGCAGCGTAGCTGATGCGGGCGCCTTCACAGATACGCAGTATTTT. Drawing the rest from reference TRBV9 and TRBJ2-3, the complete variable domain is DSGVTQTPKHLITATGQRVTLRCSPRSGDLSVYWYQQSLDQGLQFLIQYYNGEERAKGNILERFSAQQFPDLHSELNLSSLELGDSALYFCASSVADAGAFTDTQYFGPGTRLTVL.

This chain connects TRBV24-1 to TRBJ1-2; D may be TRBD1 (6 bases). The CDR3 totals 15 residues. CDR1 KGHDR and CDR2 SFDVKD come from the germline V gene. V dropped 3 bases and J dropped 7 bases, with 17 bases sitting between them. CDR3 amino acids: CATSDRTYLGAGYTF. Written as DNA, the CDR3 is TGTGCCACCAGTGATCGGACGTACCTGGGGGCTGGCTACACCTTC.

V usage is TRBV27 and J usage is TRBJ2-7; tentative D call: TRBD2 (5 bases). V lost 1 base to trimming and J lost 3 bases, with 7 bases between them. The CDR3 loop spans 13 amino acids. Germline loops: CDR1 MNHEY, CDR2 SMNVEV (reference sequence). This CDR3 reads CASSLLEGYEQYF. The CDR3 DNA reads TGTGCCAGCAGTTTATTAGAGGGCTACGAGCAGTACTTC.